Listed here are 6 T cell receptor beta chains from one sample, sequenced in a study of regulatory T cells in long-lasting Graves disease. Time point meaning: newly diagnosed GD, antithyroid drugs for less than 3 months. There was RNA extracted from PBMCs, and the TCR library was made from it. To make TCR beta libraries, researchers used iRepertoire HTBI primers and Arm-PCR of CDR3 regions. TCRdb processed the multiplex PCR reads anew with MiXCR; each CDR3 protein has one entry. The repertoire holds 360,000 or so distinct CDR3 sequences, around 15% seen once, with 20% to 25% in the top ten. These sequences were also reported in another study, on T cells in Graves' hyperthyroidism and ophthalmopathy.

The material sequenced was peripheral blood mononuclear cells (PBMCs), taken at new diagnosis, from a patient treated with antithyroid drugs. The receptors were gathered from a woman aged 18-29 years with Graves disease.

Details on this clonotype: It is likely a read error: a sequence one base away is far more abundant. The rearrangement links TRBV28 to TRBJ2-7, with D possibly being TRBD1 or TRBD2 (5 bases each). Germline values: CDR1 MDHEN, CDR2 SYDVKM. V lost 5 bases and J 2 bases, leaving 7 bases between the germline ends. CDR3 size: 12 residues. CDR3 sequence (DNA): TGTGCCAGCAGTGGGGACCCCTACGAGCAGTACTTC. As protein: CASSGDPYEQYF.

This clonotype came up a few times. The V and J genes are TRBV28 and TRBJ2-4; no reliable D call. The V end was cut by 5 bases, the J end by 5 bases, with 7 bases between. Germline CDR1 is MDHEN and CDR2 is SYDVKM. This CDR3 has 12 amino acids. CDR3 loop: CASSQQQNIQYF. CDR3 in DNA: TGTGCCAGCAGTCAACAGCAAAACATTCAGTACTTC.

CDR3: CSATRAGGVRNEQFF. The CDR3 DNA is TGCAGTGCTACCAGAGCGGGAGGGGTTCGGAATGAGCAGTTCTTC. The chain couples TRBV20-1 to TRBJ2-1; 10 bases agree with TRBD2. Trimming cost V 4 bases and J 7 bases; bases outside gene matches: 10. CDR3 length: 15 amino acids. Germline V gene sequence: CDR1 DFQATT, CDR2 SNEGSKA (reference sequence).

As regards this clonotype: With only one base between it and a far larger clone, this is likely a read error. The gene calls are TRBV5-1 and TRBJ2-3; maybe TRBD2 (6 bases). The closer fit of TRBJ2-7 to the DNA end suggests the J call may be wrong. Per the germline V gene, CDR1 is SGHRS and CDR2 is YFSETQ. The length of the CDR3 is 15 residues. CDR3 sequence: CASSYGRGNLYEQYF. The CDR3 DNA sequence: TGCGCCAGCAGTTACGGTCGGGGGAATCTCTACGAGCAGTACTTC.

This clonotype was counted at least ten times. V gene TRBV7-9 combines with J gene TRBJ2-1; D possibly corresponds to TRBD2 (5 bases). CDR1 is SEHNR and CDR2 is FQNEAQ in the germline V gene (reference sequence). The CDR3 covers 12 residues. Trimming took off 5 bases at V and 13 bases at J, with 15 bases between the two ends. This CDR3 reads CASSETGNPQFF. CDR3 bases: TGTGCCAGCAGCGAAACCGGGAACCCCCAGTTCTTC.

Concerning this clonotype: A far larger clone is a single base away, which makes a read error likely. The chain combines TRBV7-9 with TRBJ2-7, with 12 bases lining up with TRBD2. This CDR3 has 15 residues. V shed 5 bases and J 7 bases; nucleotides not matched to a gene: 9. Germline V lookup: CDR1 SEHNR, CDR2 FQNEAQ (reference sequence). The CDR3 here is CASSPASGGAGEQYF. The CDR3 nucleotides are TGTGCCAGCAGCCCAGCTAGCGGGGGGGCCGGGGAGCAGTACTTC.